Only a few counts were recorded for the clone carrying this T cell receptor (beta chain). What it recognizes is unknown. This entry is derived from a study of CD8 T cells in ankylosing spondylitis. The study's findings and limits: Within matched ankylosing spondylitis synovial fluid, disease-linked clones were reportedly significantly enriched. Clones linked to disease, bearing a CD8+ phenotype, were relatively rare in peripheral blood. Characteristic, it appeared, of ankylosing spondylitis blood was a TCR beta motif of several highly homologous variants. Certain motif variants had earlier been reported in reactive arthritis synovial fluid and blood.

Construction of TCR beta libraries was performed using quantitative 5'-RACE with molecular barcodes. One entry per CDR3 protein results from TCRdb running MiXCR on the 5' RACE reads. Of around 540,000 distinct CDR3 sequences listed, approximately 11% are singletons. CDR1 and CDR2 (germline): DFQATT, SNEGSKA (reference sequence). The CDR3 length is 15 residues. V lost 0 bases and J 0 bases, leaving 9 bases between the germline ends. Input material: blood, either unsorted or a sorted T cell fraction (not recorded which). The chain has TRBV20-1 and TRBJ2-1; D unclear. This clonotype originated in a male donor with ankylosing spondylitis. CDR3 sequence: CSARDRPTSYNEQFF. The CDR3 DNA reads TGCAGTGCTAGAGATCGGCCAACCTCCTACAATGAGCAGTTCTTC.